This TCR beta chain was identified during a study of regulatory T cells in long-lasting Graves disease (dated by TCRdb to the early 2020s). Study-wide context: To count as having persistent Graves' disease, a patient had to have received antithyroid drug treatment for over 5 years with TSH receptor autoantibodies remaining persistently positive. Antithyroid drugs had been taken for 10 to 13 years on average by persistent Graves' disease patients in the clinical cohort. Persistent Graves' disease patients were compared with newly diagnosed Graves' disease patients by peripheral blood TCR sequencing and RNA sequencing. A total of 33 samples were covered by TCR sequencing, comprising approximately 13 persistent and around 20 newly diagnosed Graves' disease patients. The study took place in China and was registered as a clinical trial. General study outcomes and caveats: Because the primary lesion, thyroid tissue, could not be accessed, the study looked at peripheral blood alone. Only the TCR beta chain was sequenced and analyzed. Persistent Graves' disease patients showed lower TCR Shannon entropy and fewer highly expanded clones than newly diagnosed patients, suggesting clonal expansion. Persistent disease showed preferential use of TRBV28, TRBJ1-2 and TRBJ2-5, whereas newly diagnosed disease favored TRBV20-1 and TRBJ2-1. The authors noted that the small sample size was a limitation that may lower accuracy. More public clonotypes were shared among persistent patients (under 3,000) than among newly diagnosed patients (roughly 1,000).

The library was generated by multiplex PCR. Sequencing relied on an Illumina HiSeq 4000. iRepertoire HTBI primers and Arm-PCR amplification of CDR3 regions were used to construct TCR beta libraries. PCR products were gel purified before sequencing. The original pipeline was this. Gene usage analysis of CDR3 amino acid clonotypes used the approximately 62 TRBV and some 13 TRBJ segments found across samples. COPE and FqMerger were used to merge filtered high-quality paired reads into contigs. BLAST was used to align contigs to IMGT TRBV, TRBD and TRBJ reference genes, with CDR3 defined following IMGT. Clonotypes above 0.1% frequency were classified as highly expanded clones. Shannon entropy was used to measure repertoire diversity, and the Gini coefficient was used to measure V-J evenness. Public clonotypes were defined as clonotypes shared by more than one individual. In TCRdb, the public reads were trimmed at Q25 with fastp and aligned with MiXCR, with productive beta chains retained. Rows matching on CDR3 protein sequence are summarized as one entry with the most common DNA and genes. TCRdb's processing, not the authors' own work, is the source of the V and J calls. The sample contains around 450,000 distinct CDR3 sequences, roughly 21% of them found a single time. The leading ten clones occupy less than 9% of the sample.

Per the germline V gene, SNHLY is the CDR1 and FYNNEI is the CDR2. The CDR3 starts with the cysteine, ends with the phenylalanine, and has 13 residues. The read is trimmed to its CDR3 DNA, 39 bases read in frame from base 1. V drops 3 bases and J drops 4 bases, leaving 9 bases in between. At least ten counts were recorded for this clonotype. It has no known antigen specificity. No base-level quality is on record; no much larger clone is a single base apart. The time point label on this specimen signifies: persistent/refractory GD, antithyroid drugs over 5 years with positive TRAb. For both TCR sequencing and RNA sequencing, RNA was extracted from PBMCs using TRIzol. The diagnosis of Graves' disease was made according to American Thyroid Association guidelines. Patients for the study were recruited at an endocrinology department in Xi'an, China. Each patient gave approximately 10 milliliters of peripheral blood, collected in an EDTA anticoagulant tube. PBMCs were isolated by Ficoll Paque Plus density gradient separation without further T cell sorting. An Agilent 2100 Bioanalyzer and agarose gel were used to check RNA quality, and a NanoDrop 2000 was used to measure RNA concentration.

The rearrangement joined TRBV2 to TRBJ1-2, with no D gene named confidently. This clonotype was sampled from a female donor with Graves disease. The specimen was peripheral blood mononuclear cells (PBMCs), collected when the disease was refractory, from a patient treated with antithyroid drugs. CDR3 protein: CASSDESSYGYTF. The DNA reads as follows: TGTGCCAGCAGTGACGAGTCATCCTATGGCTACACCTTC.